This entry lists 14 T cell receptor beta chains sequenced from one sample in a study of human T cells and chemical hapten exposure. Time point given: pre-sensitization, week 0. Specified treatment: therapeutic diphenylcyclopropenone sensitization with weekly scalp DPC. In TCRdb, the RACE reads were re-called with MiXCR into one record per CDR3 protein. This table has roughly 260,000 distinct CDR3 sequences, about 8.6% appearing once. The starting material was whole blood, obtained in connection with sensitization to the hapten diphenylcyclopropenone (DPC). Every receptor here comes from a woman aged 40 to 50 with alopecia areata. Some clones in this sample may be carry-over from other donors' samples.

This chain connects TRBV12-3 or TRBV12-4 to TRBJ1-1, with 7 bases identical to TRBD1. The CDR3 is made up of 13 amino acids. V was pared by 10 bases and J by 1 base, with 6 bases of the junction left unmatched. The CDR3 region is CATSGQTNTEAFF. The CDR3 DNA reads as TGTGCCACCTCGGGACAGACGAACACTGAAGCTTTCTTT.

This clonotype has only a few counts. The chain combines TRBV28 with TRBJ1-1; D perhaps matches TRBD1 (5 bases). The germline CDR1 and CDR2 sequences are MDHEN and SYDVKM. V was cut by 3 bases and J by 0 bases, with 20 bases left in between. The CDR3 is 18 amino acids. Written as DNA, the CDR3 is TGTGCCAGCAGTTTGGGGCAGGCAGCCTGGGATATGAACACTGAAGCTTTCTTT. This gives the protein CASSLGQAAWDMNTEAFF.

Many counts were recorded for this clonotype. The chain has TRBV29-1 and TRBJ2-1; D possibly uses TRBD1 or TRBD2 (5 bases each). The germline gives CDR1 SQVTM, CDR2 ANQGSEA. Trimming removed 7 bases from V and 4 bases from J, with 11 bases in between. This CDR3 contains 12 residues. The CDR3 is CSAEGRYNEQFF. The CDR3 region has the DNA TGCAGCGCTGAGGGGAGATACAATGAGCAGTTCTTC.

The chain uses TRBV6-5 and TRBJ2-5, with D perhaps given as TRBD1 or TRBD2 (5 bases each). Germline lookup yields CDR1 MNHEY and CDR2 SVGAGI. The ends were cut back, 6 bases at V and 1 base at J, with 6 bases in the middle. There are 12 residues in the CDR3. The CDR3 DNA reads TGTGCCAGCAGCGGGACCCAAGAGACCCAGTACTTC. Protein product: CASSGTQETQYF.

This chain joins TRBV12-3 or TRBV12-4 and TRBJ1-4; 9 bases are shared with TRBD1. After removal of 3 bases from V and 8 bases from J, the junction contained 7 bases not matched to a gene. The CDR3 runs 15 residues. CDR3 nucleotides: TGTGCCAGCAGTTTGGGGACAGGGCAAAGGGAAAAACTGTTTTTT. Encoded protein: CASSLGTGQREKLFF.

This clonotype appeared a few times. The chain joins TRBV5-1 to TRBJ2-3, with 8 bases aligning to TRBD2. This CDR3 is built from 17 residues. From germline, CDR1 is SGHRS and CDR2 YFSETQ. V trimming: 1 base; J trimming: 2 bases; junction bases outside the gene matches: 9. CDR3 sequence: CASSLNQAGANTDTQYF. CDR3 coding DNA: TGCGCCAGCAGCTTGAATCAAGCGGGAGCGAACACAGATACGCAGTATTTT.

V gene TRBV7-2 combines with J gene TRBJ2-2; TRBD2 matches at 9 bases. This CDR3 has 15 amino acids. Germline V gene lookup returns CDR1 SGHTA and CDR2 FQGNSA. V dropped 4 bases and J dropped 5; count of bases not matched to a gene: 5. CDR3 coding DNA: TGTGCCAGCAGCTCGTCGGCGGGAGGGACCGGGGAGCTGTTTTTT. Translating gives CASSSSAGGTGELFF.

This clonotype was recorded a few times. The CDR3 coding sequence is TGCAGCGTTGAAGAAGGACAGGGGTTGATCTACGAGCAGTACTTC. Amino acid sequence: CSVEEGQGLIYEQYF. The chain has TRBV29-1 and TRBJ2-7, with 9 bases identical to TRBD1. CDR1 and CDR2 (germline): SQVTM, ANQGSEA. The CDR3 runs 15 residues. Trimming cost V 0 bases and J 3 bases; bases outside gene matches: 6.

This clonotype appeared a single time. V usage is TRBV4-1 and J usage is TRBJ2-5; D remains ambiguous. Germline lookup yields CDR1 MGHRA and CDR2 YSYEKL. CDR3 length equals 13 residues. Between the trimmed V and J ends, which lost 0 bases and 1 base, there was a span of 3 bases. The CDR3 coding sequence is TGCGCCAGCAGCCAAGATCCCCAAGAGACCCAGTACTTC. Its protein product is CASSQDPQETQYF.

This clonotype has more than one count but fewer than ten. The V and J genes are TRBV10-3 and TRBJ2-3, with D perhaps matching TRBD2 (6 bases). The V end lost 7 bases, the J end lost 0 bases, and 11 bases lay between the germline ends. The germline CDR1 and CDR2 sequences are ENHRY and SYGVKD. CDR3 size: 14 residues. The CDR3 nucleotides read TGTGCCATCAACCCTGGGACTAGCACAGATACGCAGTATTTT. Its protein product is CAINPGTSTDTQYF.

The CDR3 reads CASSLSDEQFF. The CDR3 bases are TGTGCCAGCAGCTTAAGCGATGAGCAGTTCTTC. V is TRBV7-9 and J is TRBJ2-1; D remains ambiguous. This CDR3 is built from 11 residues. The ends were cut back, 2 bases at V and 8 bases at J, with 4 bases in the middle. CDR1 is SEHNR and CDR2 is FQNEAQ in the germline V gene (reference sequence). The full variable domain, its missing parts supplied by reference TRBV7-9 and TRBJ2-1, is DTGVSQNPRHKITKRGQNVTFRCDPISEHNRLYWYRQTLGQGPEFLTYFQNEAQLEKSRLLSDRFSAERPKGSFSTLEIQRTEQGDSAMYLCASSLSDEQFFGPGTRLTVL.

This clonotype has ten or more counts. The chain couples TRBV6-2 or TRBV6-3 to TRBJ2-2; D is unclear. The CDR3 is 13 amino acids. Germline V lookup: CDR1 MNHEY, CDR2 SVGEGT. V was trimmed by 7 bases and J by 2 bases, leaving 8 bases between them. CDR3 DNA sequence: TGTGCCAGCACCCTGGGTAACACCGGGGAGCTGTTTTTT. The encoded protein is CASTLGNTGELFF.

CDR3 bases: TGCAGCGTAGGGTTAGCTAACTATGGCTACACCTTC. Translated: CSVGLANYGYTF. The genes are TRBV29-1 and TRBJ1-2, with no clear D. V lost 6 bases to trimming and J lost 0 bases, with 8 bases between them. The CDR3 consists of 12 residues. The germline CDR1 and CDR2 sequences are SQVTM and ANQGSEA.

The J gene is TRBJ2-3, the V gene TRBV7-2; D is unclear. Germline V gene data show CDR1 as SGHTA and CDR2 as FQGNSA. Trimming shortened V by 5 bases and J by 1 base, and 13 bases separated the two germline ends. This CDR3 region has 15 residues. The CDR3 DNA is TGTGCCAGCAGCCCCGTATCAGGAGGCACAGATACGCAGTATTTT. Translated: CASSPVSGGTDTQYF.